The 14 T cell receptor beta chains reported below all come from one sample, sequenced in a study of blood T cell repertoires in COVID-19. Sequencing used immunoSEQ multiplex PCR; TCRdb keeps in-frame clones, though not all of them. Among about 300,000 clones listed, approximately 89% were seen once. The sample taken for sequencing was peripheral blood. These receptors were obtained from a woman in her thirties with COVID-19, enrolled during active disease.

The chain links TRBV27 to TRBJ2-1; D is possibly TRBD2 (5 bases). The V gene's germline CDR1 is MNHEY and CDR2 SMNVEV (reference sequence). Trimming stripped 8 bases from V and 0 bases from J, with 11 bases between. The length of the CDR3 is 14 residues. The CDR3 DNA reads TGTGCCAGCTCAGAGGGCAGCTCCTACAATGAGCAGTTCTTC. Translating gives CASSEGSSYNEQFF.

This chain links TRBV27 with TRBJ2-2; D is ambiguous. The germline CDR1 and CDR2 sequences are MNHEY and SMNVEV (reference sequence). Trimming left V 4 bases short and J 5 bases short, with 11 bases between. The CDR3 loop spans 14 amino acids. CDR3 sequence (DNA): TGTGCCAGCAGTTATCTGGAGAATACCGGGGAGCTGTTTTTT. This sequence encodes CASSYLENTGELFF.

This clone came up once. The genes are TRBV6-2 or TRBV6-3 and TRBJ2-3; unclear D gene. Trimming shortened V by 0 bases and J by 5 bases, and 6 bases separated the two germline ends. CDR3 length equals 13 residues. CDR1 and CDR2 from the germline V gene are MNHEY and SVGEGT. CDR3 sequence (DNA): TGTGCCAGCAGTTACTCAGGAGTAGATACGCAGTATTTT. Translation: CASSYSGVDTQYF.

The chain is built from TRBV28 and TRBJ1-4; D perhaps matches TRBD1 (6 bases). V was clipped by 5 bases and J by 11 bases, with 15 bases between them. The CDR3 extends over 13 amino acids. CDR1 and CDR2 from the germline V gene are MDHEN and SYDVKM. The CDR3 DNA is TGTGCCAGCAGTCCCTCCAGGGGTCAGAAACTGTTTTTT. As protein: CASSPSRGQKLFF.

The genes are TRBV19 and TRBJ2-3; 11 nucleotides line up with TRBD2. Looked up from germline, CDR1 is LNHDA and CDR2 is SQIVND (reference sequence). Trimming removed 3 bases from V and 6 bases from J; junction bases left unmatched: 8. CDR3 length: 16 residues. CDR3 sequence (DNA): TGTGCCAGTAGTATCCGGCTAGCGGGAGGAGGGGATACGCAGTATTTT. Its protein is CASSIRLAGGGDTQYF. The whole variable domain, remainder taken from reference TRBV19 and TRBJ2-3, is DGGITQSPKYLFRKEGQNVTLSCEQNLNHDAMYWYRQDPGQGLRLIYYSQIVNDFQKGDIAEGYSVSREKKESFPLTVTSAQKNPTAFYLCASSIRLAGGGDTQYFGPGTRLTVL.

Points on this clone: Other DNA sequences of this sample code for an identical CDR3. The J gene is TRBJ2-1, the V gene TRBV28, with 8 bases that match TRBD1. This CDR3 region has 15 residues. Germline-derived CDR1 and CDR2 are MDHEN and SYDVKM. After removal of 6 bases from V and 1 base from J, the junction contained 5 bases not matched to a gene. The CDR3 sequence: CASRSGQGSYNEQFF. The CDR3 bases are TGTGCCAGCAGGTCCGGACAGGGATCCTACAATGAGCAGTTCTTC.

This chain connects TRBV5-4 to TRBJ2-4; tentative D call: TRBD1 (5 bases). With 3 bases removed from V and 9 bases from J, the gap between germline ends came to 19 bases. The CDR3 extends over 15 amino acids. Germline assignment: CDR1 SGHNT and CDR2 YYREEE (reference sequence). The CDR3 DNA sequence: TGTGCCAGCAGCTCTGGGCTGGAACAGGCCGCCATTCAGTACTTC. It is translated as CASSSGLEQAAIQYF.

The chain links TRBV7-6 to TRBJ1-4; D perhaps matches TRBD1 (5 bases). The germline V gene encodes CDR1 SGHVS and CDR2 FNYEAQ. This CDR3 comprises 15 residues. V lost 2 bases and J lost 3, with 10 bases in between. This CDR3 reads CASSLMGGSNEKLFF. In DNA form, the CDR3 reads TGTGCCAGCAGCTTAATGGGGGGATCTAATGAAAAACTGTTTTTT.

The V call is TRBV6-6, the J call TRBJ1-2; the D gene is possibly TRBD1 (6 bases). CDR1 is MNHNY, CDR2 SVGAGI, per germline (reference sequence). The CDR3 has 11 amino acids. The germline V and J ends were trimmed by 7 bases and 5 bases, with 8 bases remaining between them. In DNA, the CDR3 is TGTGCCAGCACCCAGGGGTATGGCTACACCTTC. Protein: CASTQGYGYTF.

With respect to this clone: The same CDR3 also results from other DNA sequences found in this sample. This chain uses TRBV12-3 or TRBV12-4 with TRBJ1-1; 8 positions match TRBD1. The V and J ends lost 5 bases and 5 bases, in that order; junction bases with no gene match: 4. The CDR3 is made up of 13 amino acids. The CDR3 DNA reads TGTGCCAGCAGTCTAGACAGGGGAACTGAAGCTTTCTTT. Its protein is CASSLDRGTEAFF.

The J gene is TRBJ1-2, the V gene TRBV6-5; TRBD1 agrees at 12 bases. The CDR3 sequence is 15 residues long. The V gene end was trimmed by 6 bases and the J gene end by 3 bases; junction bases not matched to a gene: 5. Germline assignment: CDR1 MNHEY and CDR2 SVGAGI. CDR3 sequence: CASRGQGAPDYGYTF. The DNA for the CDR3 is TGTGCCAGCAGGGGACAGGGGGCGCCGGACTATGGCTACACCTTC.

This chain's CDR3 is CATQWRGQEQYF. The CDR3, as DNA: TGTGCCACCCAGTGGAGGGGGCAAGAGCAGTACTTC. The genes are TRBV28 and TRBJ2-7, with D possibly TRBD1 on 7 matching bases. Trimming took 10 bases from V and 7 from J, leaving 17 bases between them. This CDR3 is 12 amino acids long. Germline V gene lookup returns CDR1 MDHEN and CDR2 SYDVKM. Supplemented by reference TRBV28 and TRBJ2-7, the full variable domain reads DVKVTQSSRYLVKRTGEKVFLECVQDMDHENMFWYRQDPGLGLRLIYFSYDVKMKEKGDIPEGYSVSREKKERFSLILESASTNQTSMYLCATQWRGQEQYFGPGTRLTVT.

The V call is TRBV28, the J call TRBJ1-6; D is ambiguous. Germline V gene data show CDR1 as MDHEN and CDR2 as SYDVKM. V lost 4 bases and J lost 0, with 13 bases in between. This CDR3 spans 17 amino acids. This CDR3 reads CASSSRTVSSYNSPLHF. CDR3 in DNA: TGTGCCAGCAGTTCCCGGACTGTTAGCTCCTATAATTCACCCCTCCACTTT.

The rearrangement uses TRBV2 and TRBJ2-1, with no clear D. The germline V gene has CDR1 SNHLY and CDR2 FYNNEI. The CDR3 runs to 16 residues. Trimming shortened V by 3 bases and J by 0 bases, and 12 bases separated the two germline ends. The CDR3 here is CASSEEAQSSYNEQFF. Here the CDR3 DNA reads TGTGCCAGCAGTGAGGAAGCACAGAGCTCCTACAATGAGCAGTTCTTC.